This T cell receptor beta chain originates from a study of shared clonotypes between healthy human individuals. The overall study: Plates per donor: three CD4 naive, three CD4 memory, two CD8 naive, one CD8 memory.

Findings of the study overall: Represented diversity, genetic and exposure-history alike, was limited by few donors.

Original processing methods: Junction-only immunoSEQ data arrived without quality scores, meaning filtering differed. This table comes from immunoSEQ multiplex PCR, and its TCRdb copy is limited to in-frame clones, with some not included. That table furnishes V, J and clone size, whereas the DNA furnished D and trimming. The sample holds 2,100,000 or so clones, 95% seen once. This clone was observed once. Its specificity is unknown. Trimming left V 1 base short and J 5 bases short, with 11 bases between. This CDR3 is 13 amino acids long. Germline loops: CDR1 GTSNPN, CDR2 SVGIG (reference sequence). This TCR was recovered from a man between 18 and 35 years old in good health. V and J are TRBV30 and TRBJ2-5; no reliable D call. The source material was naive CD4+ T cells sorted from blood. Subset specified: CD45RA+ positively selected. CDR3 nucleotide sequence: TGTGCCTGGAGTGCGTCTGGTCCGGAGACCCAGTACTTC. Protein product: CAWSASGPETQYF.